The 29 T cell receptor beta chains below were found in one sample sequenced in a study of vaccination effects on CD4 cells after COVID-19. Antigen specificity for these receptors is unknown. Assay: immunoSEQ multiplex PCR; the TCRdb copy retains only in-frame clones and omits some. The data hold fewer than 40,000 clones, with 70% observed a single time. CD4+ T cell isolation took place after 10 days of culture. Sequencing was performed on CD4+ T cells from PBMCs cultured without peptide, taken before COVID-19 vaccination. Receptors originate from a human donor who received a COVID-19 vaccine.

The chain has TRBV12-3 or TRBV12-4 and TRBJ2-5; D possibly corresponds to TRBD1 (6 bases). V was cut by 4 bases and J by 2 bases, with 8 bases left in between. The CDR3 sequence is 13 residues long. The CDR3 DNA reads TGTGCCAGCAGTTGGACAGCACAAGAGACCCAGTACTTC. Its protein product is CASSWTAQETQYF.

This clone was seen a handful of times. This chain links TRBV2 with TRBJ1-1; possible D gene TRBD1, 6 bases. CDR1 is SNHLY, CDR2 FYNNEI, per germline. CDR3 size: 13 residues. V lost 7 bases to trimming and J lost 1 base, with 10 bases between them. As DNA, the CDR3 is TGTGCCAGCAACCTACAGGGGAACACTGAAGCTTTCTTT. This codes for CASNLQGNTEAFF.

By share of the sample, this clone is medium-sized (0.01 to 0.1%). The rearrangement joins TRBV7-9 to TRBJ1-2; the D is unclear. V lost 0 bases, J lost 0 bases, and 11 bases lay in between. Germline loops: CDR1 SEHNR, CDR2 FQNEAQ (reference sequence). The CDR3 consists of 16 residues. CDR3 coding DNA: TGTGCCAGCAGCTTAGCACAGACACGGTCTAACTATGGCTACACCTTC. Translated, it gives CASSLAQTRSNYGYTF. Filled out from reference TRBV7-9 and TRBJ1-2, the complete variable domain reads DTGVSQNPRHKITKRGQNVTFRCDPISEHNRLYWYRQTLGQGPEFLTYFQNEAQLEKSRLLSDRFSAERPKGSFSTLEIQRTEQGDSAMYLCASSLAQTRSNYGYTFGSGTRLTVV.

The CDR3: CASGQGSTYNEQFF. DNA for the CDR3: TGTGCCAGCGGTCAGGGTAGCACCTACAATGAGCAGTTCTTC. This chain links TRBV6-5 with TRBJ2-1, with a possible D match to TRBD1 (5 bases). The CDR3 length is 14 residues. CDR1 MNHEY and CDR2 SVGAGI come from the germline V gene. V was clipped by 8 bases and J by 2 bases, with 13 bases between them.

This clone was detected only once. The CDR3, as DNA: TGTGCCAGCAGCCCCGACAGGGTTGGGGCCAACGTCCTGACTTTC. Protein product: CASSPDRVGANVLTF. The chain employs TRBV6-2 or TRBV6-3 and TRBJ2-6, with 7 bases identical to TRBD1. With V trimmed by 6 bases and J by 3 bases, 5 bases remained unmatched. In germline, CDR1 is MNHEY, CDR2 SVGEGT. This CDR3 comprises 15 residues.

The chain recombines TRBV4-1 with TRBJ1-2; 8 nucleotides line up with TRBD1. V shed 1 base and J 10 bases; nucleotides not matched to a gene: 17. Germline V lookup: CDR1 MGHRA, CDR2 YSYEKL. This CDR3 spans 17 amino acids. CDR3 nucleotide sequence: TGCGCCAGCAGCCAAGTATCCCCAACACGACAGGGGAGCGACTACACCTTC. Translated: CASSQVSPTRQGSDYTF.

This chain's CDR3 is CASSFQGGETQYF. Written as DNA, the CDR3 is TGTGCCAGCAGTTTCCAGGGCGGGGAGACCCAGTACTTC. This chain links TRBV12-3 or TRBV12-4 with TRBJ2-5, with D perhaps TRBD1 or TRBD2 (5 bases each). This CDR3 has 13 residues. Trimming pared 3 bases from V and 5 bases from J, leaving 10 bases between.

The rearrangement links TRBV19 to TRBJ2-1; 8 bases map to TRBD1. The CDR3 contains 14 residues. Trimming cost V 5 bases and J 4 bases; bases outside gene matches: 4. Germline V CDR1 and CDR2: LNHDA, SQIVND (reference sequence). As DNA, the CDR3 is TGTGCCAGTAGTGCCCGACAGGGGTACAATGAGCAGTTCTTC. This sequence encodes CASSARQGYNEQFF.

The CDR3 nucleotides are TGTGCCAGCAGCCAAGTGGTATCGGGACAGCCCCAAGAGACCCAGTACTTC. Encoded protein: CASSQVVSGQPQETQYF. The chain is built from TRBV3-1 (or the pseudogene TRBV3-2) and TRBJ2-5; 7 nucleotides line up with TRBD1. Germline lookup yields CDR1 LGHDT and CDR2 YNNKEL (reference sequence). The CDR3 has 17 amino acids. Trimming removed 1 base from V and 1 base from J; junction bases left unmatched: 9.

The V and J genes are TRBV19 and TRBJ1-1; no clear D gene. The CDR3 contains 14 residues. Per germline, CDR1 LNHDA and CDR2 SQIVND (reference sequence). Trimming pared 1 base from V and 1 base from J, leaving 7 bases between. CDR3 DNA sequence: TGTGCCAGTAGTATAGTGGTTAGGAACACTGAAGCTTTCTTT. Encoded protein: CASSIVVRNTEAFF.

This chain connects TRBV6-4 to TRBJ2-3, with TRBD2 matching over 8 bases. CDR3 size: 16 residues. With 6 bases clipped from V and 3 bases from J, the junction kept 11 bases outside the gene matches. Per the germline V gene, CDR1 is MRHNA and CDR2 is SNTAGT. CDR3 sequence: CASRTNSGGLTDTQYF. The CDR3 coding sequence is TGTGCCAGCAGAACGAACTCGGGGGGGCTTACAGATACGCAGTATTTT.

This sequence joins TRBV7-9 and TRBJ1-3; the D gene is possibly TRBD1 (5 bases). The CDR3 has 15 amino acids. V dropped 4 bases and J dropped 0 bases, with 10 bases sitting between them. Germline-derived CDR1 and CDR2 are SEHNR and FQNEAQ (reference sequence). For the CDR3, the DNA is TGTGCCAGCAGCTCGAGGGGAAACTCTGGAAACACCATATATTTT. Its translation: CASSSRGNSGNTIYF.

The V and J genes are TRBV21-1 and TRBJ2-7; the listed D gene, TRBD2, was not tested against the DNA. TRBV21-1 is flagged as a pseudogene. The length of the CDR3 is 17 residues. For the CDR3, the DNA is TGTGCCAGCAGCAGCCTAGGACTAGCGGGAGGGTACTACGAGCAGTACTTC. This sequence encodes CASSSLGLAGGYYEQYF.

V is TRBV3-1 (or the pseudogene TRBV3-2) and J is TRBJ1-4, with 12 positions matching TRBD1. CDR1 LGHDT and CDR2 YNNKEL come from the germline V gene (reference sequence). The V segment lost 4 bases and the J segment 6 bases; nucleotides outside the gene matches: 9. The CDR3 loop spans 17 amino acids. CDR3 in DNA: TGTGCCAGCAGCCCGGGACAGGGGGCGAGGCGATATGAAAAACTGTTTTTT. Translated, it gives CASSPGQGARRYEKLFF.

The chain is built from TRBV10-3 and TRBJ2-6, with D uncertain. Looked up from germline, CDR1 is ENHRY and CDR2 is SYGVKD. Trimming stripped 2 bases from V and 0 bases from J, with 8 bases between. The CDR3 is made up of 16 amino acids. CDR3 sequence (DNA): TGTGCCATCAGTGAGGCACCTAGCTCTGGGGCCAACGTCCTGACTTTC. Translated: CAISEAPSSGANVLTF.

V and J are TRBV20-1 and TRBJ1-1; TRBD1 is a possible D gene (6 bases). Per germline, CDR1 DFQATT and CDR2 SNEGSKA (reference sequence). CDR3 length equals 11 residues. The V end lost 3 bases, the J end lost 8 bases, and 10 bases lay between the germline ends. This CDR3 reads CSARDSPEAFF. The CDR3 DNA reads TGCAGTGCTAGGGACAGCCCCGAAGCTTTCTTT.

The gene calls are TRBV19 and TRBJ2-3, with 8 bases that match TRBD2. This CDR3 is 16 amino acids long. Germline V gene sequence: CDR1 LNHDA, CDR2 SQIVND (reference sequence). V lost 7 bases and J lost 9; bases outside the gene matches: 18. For the CDR3, the DNA is TGTGCCAGTACCCCACGAGGACTAGCTGAAGCGGAAACGCAGTATTTT. Protein: CASTPRGLAEAETQYF. Variable domain in full (rest from reference TRBV19 and TRBJ2-3): DGGITQSPKYLFRKEGQNVTLSCEQNLNHDAMYWYRQDPGQGLRLIYYSQIVNDFQKGDIAEGYSVSREKKESFPLTVTSAQKNPTAFYLCASTPRGLAEAETQYFGPGTRLTVL.

The rearrangement joins TRBV5-4 to TRBJ2-2; D may correspond to TRBD1 or TRBD2 (5 bases each). The CDR3 has 17 amino acids. In germline, CDR1 is SGHNT, CDR2 YYREEE (reference sequence). Trimming shortened V by 0 bases and J by 5 bases, and 17 bases separated the two germline ends. The CDR3 region has the DNA TGTGCCAGCAGCTTGGCATCGGGAAGGGGTAGGACCGGGGAGCTGTTTTTT. Its protein product is CASSLASGRGRTGELFF.

V is TRBV19 and J is TRBJ1-3, with TRBD1 matching over 11 bases. V was clipped by 4 bases and J by 1 base; unmatched bases: 6. There are 17 residues in the CDR3. Germline values: CDR1 LNHDA, CDR2 SQIVND (reference sequence). The CDR3 sequence: CASSSMDRGRSGNTIYF. The CDR3 DNA reads as TGTGCCAGTAGTAGTATGGACAGGGGGCGATCTGGAAACACCATATATTTT. Complete variable domain (other parts from reference TRBV19 and TRBJ1-3): DGGITQSPKYLFRKEGQNVTLSCEQNLNHDAMYWYRQDPGQGLRLIYYSQIVNDFQKGDIAEGYSVSREKKESFPLTVTSAQKNPTAFYLCASSSMDRGRSGNTIYFGEGSWLTVV.

V is TRBV7-9 and J is TRBJ1-2; TRBD1 might be the D (5 bases). Trimming shortened V by 1 base and J by 13 bases, and 13 bases separated the two germline ends. Per germline, CDR1 SEHNR and CDR2 FQNEAQ (reference sequence). The CDR3 covers 12 residues. CDR3 DNA sequence: TGTGCCAGCAGCTTAGTCGGGGGGAGGAGCACCTTC. Amino acids: CASSLVGGRSTF.

The CDR3 loop reads CASSQEQGIAAGNTIYF. Written as DNA, the CDR3 is TGCGCCAGCAGCCAAGAACAGGGGATCGCGGCTGGAAACACCATATATTTT. This chain links TRBV4-1 with TRBJ1-3, with 7 bases fitting TRBD1. The length of the CDR3 is 17 residues. Trimming took 0 bases from V and 2 from J; bases not matched to a gene: 7. Germline V gene lookup returns CDR1 MGHRA and CDR2 YSYEKL.

The chain combines TRBV4-1 with TRBJ2-7; maybe TRBD2 (6 bases). CDR1 and CDR2 (germline): MGHRA, YSYEKL. The CDR3 extends over 16 amino acids. V gave up 0 bases and J gave up 0 bases, with 12 bases separating them. The DNA for the CDR3 is TGCGCCAGCAGCCAAGATCAACTAGCTAACTCCTACGAGCAGTACTTC. As protein: CASSQDQLANSYEQYF.

This chain links TRBV29-1 with TRBJ1-2; D is undetermined. CDR1 and CDR2 from the germline V gene are SQVTM and ANQGSEA. The CDR3 loop spans 13 amino acids. Trimming shortened V by 4 bases and J by 1 base, and 10 bases separated the two germline ends. The CDR3 region is CSVGAAINYGYTF. CDR3 nucleotides: TGCAGCGTTGGGGCGGCGATTAACTATGGCTACACCTTC.

The sample holds a few counts of this clone. The genes are TRBV6-1 and TRBJ1-4, with no clear D. CDR1 is MNHNS, CDR2 SASEGT, per germline. Trimming removed 3 bases from V and 8 bases from J, with 4 bases in between. The CDR3 sequence is 11 residues long. Here the CDR3 reads CASSEEEKLFF. For the CDR3, the DNA is TGTGCCAGCAGTGAGGAGGAAAAACTGTTTTTT.

This clone occurred a few times. This sample includes further DNA sequences coding for the same CDR3. This chain connects TRBV6-5 to TRBJ1-2, with 9 bases that match TRBD1. From germline, CDR1 is MNHEY and CDR2 SVGAGI. V was clipped by 6 bases and J by 2 bases; unmatched bases: 7. The CDR3 runs 15 residues. The CDR3 DNA follows: TGTGCCAGCAGAGCGGGGACAGGGCTAAACTATGGCTACACCTTC. The encoded protein is CASRAGTGLNYGYTF.

This chain connects TRBV10-2 to TRBJ2-1; 7 nucleotides match TRBD2. V lost 6 bases, J lost 0 bases, and 14 bases stayed unmatched. Looked up from germline, CDR1 is WSHSY and CDR2 is SAAADI. The CDR3 length is 18 residues. The chain's CDR3 is CASREGLFLGSSYNEQFF. Here the CDR3 DNA reads TGCGCCAGCAGGGAGGGACTATTCCTAGGGTCCTCCTACAATGAGCAGTTCTTC.

This clone is medium-sized by share. The chain joins TRBV6-5 to TRBJ1-1; D perhaps matches TRBD1 (5 bases). CDR1 and CDR2 from the germline V gene are MNHEY and SVGAGI. V was trimmed by 5 bases and J by 4 bases, leaving 11 bases between them. The CDR3 spans 13 residues. The CDR3 spells CASSKTALTEAFF. The CDR3 coding sequence is TGTGCCAGCAGTAAGACAGCCCTCACTGAAGCTTTCTTT.

The rearrangement joins TRBV19 to TRBJ1-5; TRBD1 agrees at 11 bases. Germline values: CDR1 LNHDA, CDR2 SQIVND (reference sequence). V lost 6 bases to trimming and J lost 6 bases; unmatched junction nucleotides: 4. This CDR3 is 14 amino acids long. The CDR3 DNA sequence: TGTGCCAGTAGCCAGGGACAGGGGGGTCAGCCCCAGCATTTT. It encodes CASSQGQGGQPQHF.

This clone has more than one count but fewer than ten. V usage is TRBV6-1 and J usage is TRBJ1-5; 9 bases map to TRBD1. The V gene's germline CDR1 is MNHNS and CDR2 SASEGT. V shed 4 bases, J shed 3 bases, and the junction held 7 bases outside the gene matches. This CDR3 region has 16 residues. For the CDR3, the DNA is TGTGCCAGCAGTGCCTCCGGGACAGGGAACAATCAGCCCCAGCATTTT. The encoded protein is CASSASGTGNNQPQHF.